This T cell receptor (beta chain) stems from a study of regulatory T cells in long-lasting Graves disease. Noted time point: newly diagnosed GD, antithyroid drugs for less than 3 months. With RNA extracted from PBMCs as input, the TCR library was made. At least ten counts were recorded for this clonotype. Its cognate antigen is unknown. Findings and limits, study-wide: Persistent Graves' patients possessed reduced TCR diversity relative to recently diagnosed ones.

Building of the TCR beta libraries involved iRepertoire HTBI primers and Arm-PCR of CDR3 regions. TCRdb independently ran MiXCR on the multiplex PCR reads; one entry per CDR3 protein. The sample shows over 500,000 distinct CDR3 sequences, approximately 15% of them seen only once. These data were also filed under a second study, of T cells in Graves' hyperthyroidism and ophthalmopathy.

This clonotype originated in a woman in her twenties or thirties with Graves disease. The sequencing here drew on peripheral blood mononuclear cells (PBMCs), taken at new diagnosis, from a patient treated with antithyroid drugs.

The CDR3 spells CASSLGGQKETQYF. CDR3 nucleotide sequence: TGTGCCAGCAGCTTAGGTGGACAGAAAGAGACCCAGTACTTC. The J gene is TRBJ2-5, the V gene TRBV7-2; TRBD1 might be the D (6 bases). Germline lookup yields CDR1 SGHTA and CDR2 FQGNSA. Trimming removed 1 base from V and 3 bases from J, with 9 bases in between. The length of the CDR3 is 14 residues.